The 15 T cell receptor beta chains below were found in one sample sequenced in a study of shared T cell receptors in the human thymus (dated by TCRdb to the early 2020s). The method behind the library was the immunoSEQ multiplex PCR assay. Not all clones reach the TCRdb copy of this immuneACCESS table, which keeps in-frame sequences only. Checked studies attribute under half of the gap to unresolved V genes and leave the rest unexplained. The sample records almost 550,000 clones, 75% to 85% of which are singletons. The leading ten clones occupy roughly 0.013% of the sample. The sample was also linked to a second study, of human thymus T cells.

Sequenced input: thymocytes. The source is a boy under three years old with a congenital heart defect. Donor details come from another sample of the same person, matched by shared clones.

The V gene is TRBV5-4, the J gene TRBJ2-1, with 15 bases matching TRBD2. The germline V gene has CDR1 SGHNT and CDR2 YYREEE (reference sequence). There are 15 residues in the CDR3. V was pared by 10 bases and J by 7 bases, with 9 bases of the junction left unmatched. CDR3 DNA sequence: TGTGCCGGAACCACCGGGACTAGCGGGAGGAATGAGCAGTTCTTC. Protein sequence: CAGTTGTSGRNEQFF.

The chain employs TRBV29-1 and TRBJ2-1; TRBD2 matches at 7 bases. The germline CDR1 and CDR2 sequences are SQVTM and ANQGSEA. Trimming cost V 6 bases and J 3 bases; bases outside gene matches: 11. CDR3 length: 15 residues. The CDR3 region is CSVATPAGFYNEQFF. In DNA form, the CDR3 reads TGCAGCGTGGCAACGCCAGCGGGATTCTACAATGAGCAGTTCTTC.

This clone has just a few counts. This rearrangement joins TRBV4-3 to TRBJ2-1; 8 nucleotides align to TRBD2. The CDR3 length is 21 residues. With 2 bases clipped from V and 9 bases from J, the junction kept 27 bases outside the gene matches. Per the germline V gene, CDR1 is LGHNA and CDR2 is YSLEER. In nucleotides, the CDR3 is TGCGCCAGCAGCCAACCTCCCCGGGTCGGGAGGGAGGGACCCCAAGCAGGTGAGCAGTTCTTC. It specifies CASSQPPRVGREGPQAGEQFF.

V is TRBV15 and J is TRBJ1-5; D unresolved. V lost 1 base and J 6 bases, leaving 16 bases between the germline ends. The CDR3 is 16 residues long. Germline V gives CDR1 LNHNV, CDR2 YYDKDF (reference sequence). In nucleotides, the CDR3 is TGTGCCACCAGCAGAGGTCCCAGGTCGGCGGGTCAGCCCCAGCATTTT. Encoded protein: CATSRGPRSAGQPQHF.

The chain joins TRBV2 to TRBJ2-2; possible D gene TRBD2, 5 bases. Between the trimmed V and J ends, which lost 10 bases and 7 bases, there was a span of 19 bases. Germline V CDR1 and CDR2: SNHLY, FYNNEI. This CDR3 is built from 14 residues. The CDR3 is CATEDGKGYGELFF. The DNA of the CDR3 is TGTGCCACCGAGGACGGGAAGGGATACGGGGAGCTGTTTTTT.

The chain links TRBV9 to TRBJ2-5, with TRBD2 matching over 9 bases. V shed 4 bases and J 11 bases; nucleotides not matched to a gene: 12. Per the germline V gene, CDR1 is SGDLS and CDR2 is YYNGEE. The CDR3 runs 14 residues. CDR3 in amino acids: CASSPRASGIEQYF. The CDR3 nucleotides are TGTGCCAGCAGCCCCCGGGCTAGCGGGATTGAGCAGTACTTC.

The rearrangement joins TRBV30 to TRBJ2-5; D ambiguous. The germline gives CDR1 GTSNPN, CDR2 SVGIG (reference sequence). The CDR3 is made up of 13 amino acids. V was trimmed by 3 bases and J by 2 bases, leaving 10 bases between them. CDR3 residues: CAWRSEHQETQYF. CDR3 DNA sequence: TGTGCCTGGAGGTCGGAGCATCAAGAGACCCAGTACTTC.

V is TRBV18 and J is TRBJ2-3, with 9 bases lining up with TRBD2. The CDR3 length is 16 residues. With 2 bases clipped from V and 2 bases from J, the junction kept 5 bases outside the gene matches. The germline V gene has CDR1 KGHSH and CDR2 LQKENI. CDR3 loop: CASSPTGTSLTDTQYF. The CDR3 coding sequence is TGTGCCAGCTCACCAACCGGGACTAGCCTCACAGATACGCAGTATTTT.

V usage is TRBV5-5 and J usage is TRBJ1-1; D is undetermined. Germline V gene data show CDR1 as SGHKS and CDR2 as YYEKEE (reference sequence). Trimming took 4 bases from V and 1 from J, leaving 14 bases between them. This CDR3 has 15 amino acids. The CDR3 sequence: CASSPGAVANTEAFF. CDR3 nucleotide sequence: TGTGCCAGCAGCCCAGGCGCAGTGGCGAACACTGAAGCTTTCTTT.

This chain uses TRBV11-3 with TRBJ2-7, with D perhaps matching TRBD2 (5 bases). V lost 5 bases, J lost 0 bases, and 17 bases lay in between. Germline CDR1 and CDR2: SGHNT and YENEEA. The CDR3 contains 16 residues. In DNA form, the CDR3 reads TGTGCCAGCAGCCCGAGGAGCGGACCGATCTCCTACGAGCAGTACTTC. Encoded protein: CASSPRSGPISYEQYF.

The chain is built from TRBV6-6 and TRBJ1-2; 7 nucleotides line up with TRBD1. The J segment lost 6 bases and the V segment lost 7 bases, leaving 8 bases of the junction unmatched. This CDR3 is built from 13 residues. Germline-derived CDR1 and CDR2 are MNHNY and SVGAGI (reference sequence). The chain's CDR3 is CASNPDRDDGYTF. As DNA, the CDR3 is TGTGCCAGCAACCCTGACAGGGATGATGGCTACACCTTC.

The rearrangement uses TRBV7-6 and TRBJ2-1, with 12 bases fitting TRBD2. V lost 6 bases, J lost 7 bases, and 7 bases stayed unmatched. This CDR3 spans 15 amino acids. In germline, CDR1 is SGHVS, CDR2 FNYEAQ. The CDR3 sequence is CASSPLAGGVNEQFF. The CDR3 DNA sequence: TGTGCCAGCAGTCCCCTAGCGGGAGGGGTAAATGAGCAGTTCTTC.

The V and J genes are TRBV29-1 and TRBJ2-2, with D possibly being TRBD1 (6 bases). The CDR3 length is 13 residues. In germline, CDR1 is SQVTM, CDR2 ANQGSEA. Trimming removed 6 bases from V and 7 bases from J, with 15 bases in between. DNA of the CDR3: TGCAGCGTCGGGACACCTTCTGGCGGGGAGCTGTTTTTT. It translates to CSVGTPSGGELFF.

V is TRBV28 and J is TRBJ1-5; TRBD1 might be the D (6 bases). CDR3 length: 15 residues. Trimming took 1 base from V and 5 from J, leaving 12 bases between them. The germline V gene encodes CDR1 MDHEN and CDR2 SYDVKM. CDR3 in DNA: TGTGCCAGCAGTTTATATCCGGACAGTCATCAGCCCCAGCATTTT. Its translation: CASSLYPDSHQPQHF.

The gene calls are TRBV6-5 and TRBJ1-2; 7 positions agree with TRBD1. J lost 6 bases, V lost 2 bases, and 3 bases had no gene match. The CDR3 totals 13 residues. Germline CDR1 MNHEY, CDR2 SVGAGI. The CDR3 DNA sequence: TGTGCCAGCAGTTACAGGGGGCAGGATGGCTACACCTTC. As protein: CASSYRGQDGYTF.